This entry lists 32 T cell receptor beta chains sequenced from one sample in a study of T cells after yellow fever vaccination. MiXCR, run by TCRdb on the 5' RACE reads, gives a single entry per CDR3 protein. The sample has around 310,000 distinct CDR3 sequences, about 8.7% seen once. The sequencing used PBMCs, collected on the day of the first yellow fever vaccination. Receptor source: a young man who received the YFV17D yellow fever vaccine.

This clonotype occurred a few times. The CDR3 region is CASSYGGGNEQFF. The CDR3 DNA follows: TGTGCCAGCAGTTACGGGGGCGGGAATGAGCAGTTCTTC. The chain recombines TRBV6-5 with TRBJ2-1; tentative D call: TRBD1 (6 bases). V was clipped by 2 bases and J by 7 bases, with 9 bases between them. The CDR3 consists of 13 residues. Germline CDR1 reads MNHEY; CDR2 reads SVGAGI.

This clonotype was seen many times. V and J are TRBV7-8 and TRBJ2-5; D is uncertain. The V gene's germline CDR1 is SGHVS and CDR2 FQNEAQ. Trimming took off 3 bases at V and 5 bases at J, with 16 bases between the two ends. The length of the CDR3 is 15 residues. The DNA for the CDR3 is TGTGCCAGCAGCTTCAACCGGTTCGCGAAGGAGACCCAGTACTTC. It yields the protein CASSFNRFAKETQYF.

The chain combines TRBV5-4 with TRBJ1-3, with 7 bases matching TRBD1. The CDR3 loop spans 17 amino acids. Germline values: CDR1 SGHNT, CDR2 YYREEE (reference sequence). V was pared by 0 bases and J by 2 bases, with 8 bases of the junction left unmatched. The CDR3 reads CASSLGTGYEPGNTIYF. CDR3 coding DNA: TGTGCCAGCAGCTTGGGGACAGGTTACGAACCTGGAAACACCATATATTTT.

This clonotype appeared many times. This chain joins TRBV12-3 or TRBV12-4 and TRBJ1-1; no clear D gene. The CDR3 length is 13 residues. Trimming cost V 2 bases and J 4 bases, with 8 bases left between them. CDR3 nucleotide sequence: TGTGCCAGCAGTTTAACGAGTACCACTGAAGCTTTCTTT. Translated: CASSLTSTTEAFF.

The V gene is TRBV11-3, the J gene TRBJ1-5; D might be TRBD1 (5 bases). The CDR3 spans 15 residues. Germline values: CDR1 SGHNT, CDR2 YENEEA. Trimming removed 5 bases at V and 7 bases at J, with 18 bases between. Written as DNA, the CDR3 is TGTGCCAGCAGCGGACGATGGCAGGGCTGGCAGCCCCAGCATTTT. Translating gives CASSGRWQGWQPQHF. Full variable domain (remainder filled in from reference TRBV11-3 and TRBJ1-5): EAGVVQSPRYKIIEKKQPVAFWCNPISGHNTLYWYLQNLGQGPELLIRYENEEAVDDSQLPKDRFSAERLKGVDSTLKIQPAELGDSAVYLCASSGRWQGWQPQHFGDGTRLSIL.

The chain carries TRBV4-3 and TRBJ2-5, with 11 positions matching TRBD2. The CDR3 runs to 17 residues. J was trimmed by 4 bases and V by 0 bases; bases with no gene match: 7. Germline-derived CDR1 and CDR2 are LGHNA and YSLEER. For the CDR3, the DNA is TGCGCCAGCAGCCAAGATATCCCGACTAGCGGGGCAGAGACCCAGTACTTC. This codes for CASSQDIPTSGAETQYF.

In this sample, this clonotype turned up a few times. The V gene is TRBV28, the J gene TRBJ2-1; 9 nucleotides match TRBD2. Germline CDR1 MDHEN, CDR2 SYDVKM. V lost 8 bases, J lost 0 bases, and 17 bases stayed unmatched. The CDR3 loop spans 19 amino acids. CDR3 sequence (DNA): TGTGCCAGCGGTTATATACTAGCGGGCGCTCAAAGCTCCTACAATGAGCAGTTCTTC. Translated: CASGYILAGAQSSYNEQFF.

A few counts support this clonotype. CDR3 in DNA: TGTGCCTGGAGAGGAACGGGATCACCCCTCCACTTT. This gives the protein CAWRGTGSPLHF. The chain employs TRBV30 and TRBJ1-6; D is ambiguous. Germline V gives CDR1 GTSNPN, CDR2 SVGIG (reference sequence). The CDR3 length is 12 residues. Trimming left V 3 bases short and J 10 bases short, with 10 bases between.

The chain couples TRBV7-9 to TRBJ2-5, with no clear D. This CDR3 spans 14 amino acids. The germline V and J ends were trimmed by 4 bases and 5 bases, with 14 bases remaining between them. Germline-derived CDR1 and CDR2 are SEHNR and FQNEAQ (reference sequence). The CDR3 coding sequence is TGTGCCAGCAGCTCCTCGTCAACATGGGAGACCCAGTACTTC. Translating gives CASSSSSTWETQYF.

This clonotype was observed a handful of times. The genes are TRBV18 and TRBJ2-5, with D tentatively TRBD1 or TRBD2 (6 bases each). This CDR3 spans 14 amino acids. V dropped 2 bases and J dropped 7 bases, with 14 bases sitting between them. CDR1 and CDR2 (germline): KGHSH, LQKENI. CDR3 DNA: TGTGCCAGCTCACCAGACAGCGGAGGGGGGACCCAGTACTTC. Protein product: CASSPDSGGGTQYF.

The rearrangement joins TRBV4-1 to TRBJ2-2, with D uncertain. Germline CDR1 and CDR2: MGHRA and YSYEKL. V lost 1 base and J 0 bases, leaving 9 bases between the germline ends. The CDR3 loop spans 16 amino acids. CDR3 DNA sequence: TGCGCCAGCAGCCAAGGCTTGTCGGCGAACACCGGGGAGCTGTTTTTT. This encodes CASSQGLSANTGELFF.

This sequence joins TRBV5-1 and TRBJ2-5; possibly TRBD1 or TRBD2 for D (5 bases each). The CDR3 consists of 15 residues. Trimming removed 3 bases at V and 1 base at J, with 13 bases between. CDR1 is SGHRS and CDR2 is YFSETQ in the germline V gene. The CDR3 loop reads CASSSWWGSQETQYF. For the CDR3, the DNA is TGCGCCAGCAGCTCGTGGTGGGGGTCCCAAGAGACCCAGTACTTC. The full variable domain, with the rest looked up from reference TRBV5-1 and TRBJ2-5, is KAGVTQTPRYLIKTRGQQVTLSCSPISGHRSVSWYQQTPGQGLQFLFEYFSETQRNKGNFPGRFSGRQFSNSRSEMNVSTLELGDSALYLCASSSWWGSQETQYFGPGTRLLVL.

Concerning this clonotype itself: With a much larger clone just one base away, this may be a read error. This chain links TRBV19 with TRBJ2-3; D remains ambiguous. The CDR3 runs to 13 residues. The germline gives CDR1 LNHDA, CDR2 SQIVND (reference sequence). This CDR3 is CVSSIARTDTQYF. The CDR3 DNA sequence: TGTGTCAGTAGTATCGCCCGCACAGATACGCAGTATTTT.

This rearrangement joins TRBV5-1 to TRBJ2-3, with 8 nucleotides matching TRBD2. Germline assignment: CDR1 SGHRS and CDR2 YFSETQ. The CDR3 has 15 residues. J was trimmed by 3 bases and V by 1 base; bases with no gene match: 4. CDR3 sequence reads: CASSLTQRGTDTQYF. CDR3 DNA: TGCGCCAGCAGCTTGACACAGCGGGGGACAGATACGCAGTATTTT.

The table lists this clonotype with many counts. The chain uses TRBV6-2 or TRBV6-3 and TRBJ2-1; D is unclear. The germline gives CDR1 MNHEY, CDR2 SVGEGT. The CDR3 has 12 residues. The V end was cut by 4 bases, the J end by 6 bases, with 7 bases between. The CDR3 DNA follows: TGTGCCAGCAGTTCATGGTTCAATGAGCAGTTCTTC. This translates into CASSSWFNEQFF.

This clonotype was seen many times. The rearrangement joins TRBV7-6 to TRBJ2-1; TRBD2 might be the D (7 bases). V was cut by 2 bases and J by 3 bases, with 11 bases left in between. The CDR3 loop spans 15 amino acids. Germline CDR1 reads SGHVS; CDR2 reads FNYEAQ. CDR3 sequence reads: CASSLTGGLYNEQFF. In DNA form, the CDR3 reads TGTGCCAGCAGCTTAACCGGGGGGCTCTACAATGAGCAGTTCTTC.

This sequence joins TRBV4-2 and TRBJ1-5; 8 positions match TRBD1. The CDR3 extends over 14 amino acids. With 5 bases clipped from V and 6 bases from J, the junction kept 6 bases outside the gene matches. Germline V gene lookup returns CDR1 LGHNA and CDR2 YNFKEQ. The DNA of the CDR3 is TGTGCCAGCAGCTTTGGACAGGGTAGTCAGCCCCAGCATTTT. Protein: CASSFGQGSQPQHF.

V and J are TRBV4-1 and TRBJ2-7; unclear D gene. Germline CDR1 and CDR2: MGHRA and YSYEKL. The germline V and J ends were trimmed by 2 bases and 6 bases, with 14 bases remaining between them. This CDR3 is built from 14 residues. The CDR3 protein is CASSQQSWAIEQYF. CDR3 coding DNA: TGCGCCAGCAGCCAACAAAGCTGGGCCATCGAGCAGTACTTC.

V usage is TRBV5-1 and J usage is TRBJ2-2, with 7 positions matching TRBD1. The trim removed 2 bases at V and 4 bases at J, leaving 8 bases unmatched. The germline CDR1 and CDR2 sequences are SGHRS and YFSETQ. There are 16 residues in the CDR3. For the CDR3, the DNA is TGCGCCAGCAGCTTATTACAGGGGCCCCCCACCGGGGAGCTGTTTTTT. Translated: CASSLLQGPPTGELFF.

This clonotype was detected ten times or more. This chain uses TRBV4-1 with TRBJ2-7; D might be TRBD1 (6 bases). Trimming shortened V by 4 bases and J by 0 bases, and 13 bases separated the two germline ends. The CDR3 sequence is 15 residues long. In germline, CDR1 is MGHRA, CDR2 YSYEKL. CDR3 region: CASSPGQRTSYEQYF. The CDR3 DNA is TGCGCCAGCAGCCCAGGACAGAGAACCTCCTACGAGCAGTACTTC.

The chain is built from TRBV5-1 and TRBJ1-4; D is ambiguous. This CDR3 is built from 13 residues. V was cut by 2 bases and J by 5 bases, with 7 bases left in between. CDR1 and CDR2 from the germline V gene are SGHRS and YFSETQ. As DNA, the CDR3 is TGCGCCAGCAGCTTCGCCCAGAATGAAAAACTGTTTTTT. It codes for CASSFAQNEKLFF.

The chain recombines TRBV5-1 with TRBJ2-5; perhaps TRBD1 as D (6 bases). CDR3 length: 14 residues. Trimming removed 2 bases from V and 2 bases from J, with 10 bases in between. The germline gives CDR1 SGHRS, CDR2 YFSETQ. The CDR3 loop reads CASSFLGAQETQYF. The DNA for the CDR3 is TGCGCCAGCAGCTTCCTGGGGGCTCAAGAGACCCAGTACTTC.

A few counts support this clonotype. The V and J genes are TRBV11-2 and TRBJ2-1; weak D call: TRBD2 (7 bases). Trimming took off 3 bases at V and 8 bases at J, with 14 bases between the two ends. In germline, CDR1 is SGHAT, CDR2 FQNNGV. This CDR3 comprises 14 residues. The CDR3 DNA sequence: TGTGCCAGCAGCTTCCGGACTAGGGGGGATGAGCAGTTCTTC. This gives the protein CASSFRTRGDEQFF.

This clonotype was counted only a few times. J is TRBJ1-3 and V is TRBV20-1; D uncertain. The germline gives CDR1 DFQATT, CDR2 SNEGSKA (reference sequence). The CDR3 runs 13 residues. V lost 3 bases and J lost 0, with 6 bases in between. CDR3 protein: CSASPGSGNTIYF. In nucleotides, the CDR3 is TGCAGTGCTAGCCCGGGCTCTGGAAACACCATATATTTT.

In this sample, this clonotype turned up a few times. The chain has TRBV14 and TRBJ2-4, with D perhaps TRBD2 (5 bases). V was shortened by 1 base and J by 1 base, with 5 bases between the two germline ends. There are 14 residues in the CDR3. CDR1 and CDR2 from the germline V gene are SGHDN and FVKESK. CDR3 sequence (DNA): TGTGCCAGCAGCCAAGCGGGGGCCAAAAACATTCAGTACTTC. Translated, it gives CASSQAGAKNIQYF. Full variable domain (remainder filled in from reference TRBV14 and TRBJ2-4): EAGVTQFPSHSVIEKGQTVTLRCDPISGHDNLYWYRRVMGKEIKFLLHFVKESKQDESGMPNNRFLAERTGGTYSTLKVQPAELEDSGVYFCASSQAGAKNIQYFGAGTRLSVL.

The sample holds a few counts of this clonotype. The chain carries TRBV7-8 and TRBJ1-2, with D uncertain. Trimming stripped 1 base from V and 9 bases from J, with 15 bases between. CDR1 SGHVS and CDR2 FQNEAQ come from the germline V gene. This CDR3 comprises 14 residues. The CDR3 DNA is TGTGCCAGCAGCTTAGTAGGAGCCCAGTATAGCTACACCTTC. Its translation is CASSLVGAQYSYTF.

The table lists this clonotype with many counts. This chain connects TRBV20-1 to TRBJ2-1; 10 nucleotides agree with TRBD2. There are 13 residues in the CDR3. Germline V CDR1 and CDR2: DFQATT, SNEGSKA (reference sequence). V lost 6 bases, J lost 6 bases, and 5 bases stayed unmatched. CDR3 sequence: CSATGTSVNEQFF. In DNA, the CDR3 is TGCAGTGCAACCGGGACTAGCGTCAATGAGCAGTTCTTC.

At least ten counts were recorded for this clonotype. The rearrangement joins TRBV3-1 to TRBJ2-7, with D hard to call. The CDR3 has 14 amino acids. Per germline, CDR1 LGHDT and CDR2 YNNKEL (reference sequence). The V end was cut by 4 bases, the J end by 3 bases, with 13 bases between. The CDR3 is CASSLTRPVYEQYF. DNA of the CDR3: TGTGCCAGCAGCCTCACCCGACCCGTCTACGAGCAGTACTTC.

This clonotype was detected ten times or more. V gene TRBV7-9 combines with J gene TRBJ1-2, with a weak D call TRBD1 (5 bases). V was pared by 0 bases and J by 8 bases, with 16 bases between. The CDR3 length is 15 residues. Per the germline V gene, CDR1 is SEHNR and CDR2 is FQNEAQ (reference sequence). The DNA for the CDR3 is TGTGCCAGCAGCTTAGCGCGGAGGGGAGGTGACGGCTACACCTTC. This codes for CASSLARRGGDGYTF.

In regard to this clonotype: Just one base apart from a much larger clone, this may be a read error. The chain has TRBV24-1 and TRBJ2-2; 7 bases match TRBD1. The germline V gene has CDR1 KGHDR and CDR2 SFDVKD. There are 16 residues in the CDR3. CDR3 protein: CDTSEGKAGGTGELFF. The CDR3 bases are TGTGACACCAGTGAAGGGAAGGCAGGGGGCACCGGGGAGCTGTTTTTT.

The chain couples TRBV6-5 to TRBJ1-5, with D maybe TRBD1 (6 bases). Deletions cut 2 bases from V and 0 bases from J, with 8 bases between. The CDR3 is made up of 15 amino acids. CDR1 is MNHEY and CDR2 is SVGAGI in the germline V gene. This CDR3 is CASSYAGDSNQPQHF. The CDR3 bases are TGTGCCAGCAGTTACGCAGGGGATAGCAATCAGCCCCAGCATTTT.

Of note for this clonotype: In this CDR3 the conserved last residue, phenylalanine or tryptophan, is missing, so a read error is likely. The CDR3 is CSVALAGQSSYNEQFS. CDR3 bases: TGCAGCGTTGCGCTAGCGGGGCAAAGCTCCTACAATGAGCAGTTCTCC. The gene calls are TRBV29-1 and TRBJ2-1; TRBD2 matches at 9 bases. This CDR3 comprises 16 residues. J lost 0 bases, V lost 4 bases, and 7 bases had no gene match. Germline CDR1 reads SQVTM; CDR2 reads ANQGSEA.